This T cell receptor (beta chain) was recovered during a study of T cell responses to AZD1222 COVID-19 vaccine. The CDR3 spans 16 residues. Second-dose intervals near 4 or 12 weeks were combined. Concerning this clone itself: Its antigen remains unknown.

Assay: immunoSEQ multiplex PCR; the TCRdb copy retains only in-frame clones and omits some. Found here are some 100,000 clones, about 94% of them singletons; the top ten hold around 3.2%. Whole-study results and caveats: Sampling that yielded the repertoires occurred only after the peak T cell response. Epitopes outside B.1.351 and B.1.1.7 mutated regions reportedly drew nearly half of spike TCRs. Among those given AZD1222, only 5 to 7 were seropositive at baseline.

The sequencing used peripheral blood, collected 28 days after the second AZD1222 dose. The V gene is TRBV21-1, the J gene TRBJ2-1; TRBD2, as called in the table, went unchecked against the DNA. TRBV21-1 is tagged as a pseudogene. This clonotype was obtained from an adult who received the AZD1222 COVID-19 vaccine. CDR3 DNA sequence: TGTGCCAGCAGCAAGGGACTAGCGGGGGGGTCTTATGAGCAGTTCTTC. Translated: CASSKGLAGGSYEQFF.